Listed here are 22 T cell receptor beta chains from one sample, sequenced in a study of T cell repertoires in cytomegalovirus infection. No cognate antigen is known for these TCRs. TCRdb recomputed calls from the reads with MiXCR, one row per CDR3 protein. The repertoire includes 69,000 or so distinct CDR3 sequences, about 29% of them detected once, and 59% sits in the top ten. Sample: CD8+ T cells from cultured PBMCs, taken from culture after CMV antigen stimulation. The source of these receptors is a human donor in good health (CMV status not recorded). Some clones in this sample may be carry-over from other donors' samples.

This clonotype appeared a few times. V and J are TRBV24-1 and TRBJ2-2; 8 nucleotides line up with TRBD1. J gave up 3 bases and V 10 bases, and 6 bases lay outside the gene matches. This CDR3 has 14 residues. Germline CDR1 is KGHDR and CDR2 is SFDVKD. The CDR3 coding sequence is TGTGCCACTGCGGACAGGGTCGACACCGGGGAGCTGTTTTTT. It encodes CATADRVDTGELFF.

This clonotype showed up just a few times. The chain links TRBV29-1 to TRBJ1-1; D is undetermined. The CDR3 has 11 amino acids. Trimming removed 6 bases from V and 1 base from J, with 6 bases in between. Germline CDR1 is SQVTM and CDR2 is ANQGSEA. The chain's CDR3 is CSVPENTEAFF. The CDR3 nucleotides read TGCAGCGTCCCAGAGAACACTGAAGCTTTCTTT.

In this sample, this clonotype turned up a few times. J is TRBJ2-2 and V is TRBV7-8, with 8 bases that match TRBD1. Germline-derived CDR1 and CDR2 are SGHVS and FQNEAQ. The junction had 9 bases not matched to a gene; V was cut back by 5 bases and J by 7 bases. The CDR3 totals 15 residues. The CDR3: CASSLRQGRVGELFF. CDR3 DNA: TGTGCCAGCAGCCTACGACAGGGGCGGGTCGGGGAGCTGTTTTTT.

The chain couples TRBV11-3 to TRBJ2-2; D is uncertain. The germline V gene encodes CDR1 SGHNT and CDR2 YENEEA. Trimming shortened V by 4 bases and J by 4 bases, and 4 bases separated the two germline ends. The CDR3 is 12 amino acids. Here the CDR3 DNA reads TGTGCCAGCAGCTCCGCCACCGGGGAGCTGTTTTTT. The encoded protein is CASSSATGELFF.

There are a few counts of this clonotype. The gene calls are TRBV11-2 and TRBJ1-2, with D possibly TRBD1 on 5 matching bases. The V gene's germline CDR1 is SGHAT and CDR2 FQNNGV. This CDR3 has 17 amino acids. V gave up 5 bases and J gave up 4 bases, with 23 bases separating them. The CDR3 DNA follows: TGTGCCAGCAGCCCCTGGTCATCGGGGACGACGGGCTATGGCTACACCTTC. Translation: CASSPWSSGTTGYGYTF.

The rearrangement joins TRBV19 to TRBJ1-1, with D hard to call. Germline CDR1 LNHDA, CDR2 SQIVND (reference sequence). V gave up 8 bases and J gave up 11 bases, with 15 bases separating them. This CDR3 spans 11 amino acids. CDR3: CASERSGRAFF. The CDR3, as DNA: TGTGCCAGTGAAAGGTCGGGGAGGGCTTTCTTT.

The chain combines TRBV11-2 with TRBJ2-7, with a tentative D call TRBD1 (5 bases). Germline CDR1 and CDR2: SGHAT and FQNNGV. CDR3 length: 14 residues. Trimming removed 5 bases from V and 5 bases from J, with 16 bases in between. The CDR3 reads CASSPGWGPNEQYF. The CDR3 nucleotides read TGTGCCAGCAGCCCCGGTTGGGGCCCCAACGAGCAGTACTTC.

CDR3 DNA sequence: TGTGCCAGTAGTATAGTGCGCGGGGGATCAGATACGCAGTATTTT. Translated, it gives CASSIVRGGSDTQYF. The gene calls are TRBV19 and TRBJ2-3, with 7 positions matching TRBD2. CDR1 LNHDA and CDR2 SQIVND come from the germline V gene (reference sequence). This CDR3 has 15 residues. V was clipped by 1 base and J by 4 bases; unmatched bases: 5. Complete variable domain (other parts from reference TRBV19 and TRBJ2-3): DGGITQSPKYLFRKEGQNVTLSCEQNLNHDAMYWYRQDPGQGLRLIYYSQIVNDFQKGDIAEGYSVSREKKESFPLTVTSAQKNPTAFYLCASSIVRGGSDTQYFGPGTRLTVL.

This clonotype was counted only a few times. The chain has TRBV19 and TRBJ2-2; no definite D call. The germline V gene encodes CDR1 LNHDA and CDR2 SQIVND (reference sequence). The CDR3 covers 15 residues. Trimming took 5 bases from V and 9 from J, leaving 19 bases between them. The CDR3 is CASSPFDENHRELFF. The CDR3 nucleotides are TGTGCCAGTAGTCCGTTCGACGAGAACCACCGGGAGCTGTTTTTT.

This clonotype was detected a few times. The chain recombines TRBV10-3 with TRBJ2-3; TRBD1 aligns across 7 bases. After removal of 0 bases from V and 4 bases from J, the junction contained 10 bases not matched to a gene. This CDR3 region has 17 residues. CDR1 and CDR2 from the germline V gene are ENHRY and SYGVKD. In DNA, the CDR3 is TGTGCCATCAGTGAGTCGAGGGACAGAATCAAACCAGATACGCAGTATTTT. This encodes CAISESRDRIKPDTQYF.

A remark on this clonotype: It may be a read error: a sequence one base away is much more abundant. J is TRBJ2-6 and V is TRBV4-3; D ambiguous. This CDR3 contains 16 residues. Germline V gene sequence: CDR1 LGHNA, CDR2 YSLEER. DNA of the CDR3: TGCGCCGGCAGCCGAGACACCTACTCTGGGGCCAACGTCCTGACTTTC. Translated, it gives CAGSRDTYSGANVLTF.

V is TRBV6-6 and J is TRBJ1-2; 9 bases agree with TRBD1. The CDR3 spans 15 residues. The germline gives CDR1 MNHNY, CDR2 SVGAGI (reference sequence). V was pared by 0 bases and J by 8 bases, with 7 bases of the junction left unmatched. The CDR3 here is CASSYSDRGREGYTF. CDR3 DNA sequence: TGTGCCAGCAGTTACTCGGACAGGGGACGAGAAGGCTACACCTTC.

The J gene is TRBJ2-7, the V gene TRBV7-8, with TRBD2 matching 7 bases. There are 14 residues in the CDR3. V shed 3 bases, J shed 5 bases, and the junction held 7 bases outside the gene matches. The germline CDR1 and CDR2 sequences are SGHVS and FQNEAQ. The CDR3 protein is CASSLGGGGDEQYF. The CDR3 DNA follows: TGTGCCAGCAGCTTGGGGGGGGGAGGGGACGAGCAGTACTTC. Looking up the rest from reference TRBV7-8 and TRBJ2-7 gives the full variable domain: GAGVSQSPRYKVAKRGQDVALRCDPISGHVSLFWYQQALGQGPEFLTYFQNEAQLDKSGLPSDRFFAERPEGSVSTLKIQRTQQEDSAVYLCASSLGGGGDEQYFGPGTRLTVT.

A few counts support this clonotype. The chain is built from TRBV29-1 and TRBJ1-1; D might be TRBD1 (6 bases). The CDR3 has 11 residues. V shed 6 bases and J shed 7 bases, with 12 bases lying between them. Per the germline V gene, CDR1 is SQVTM and CDR2 is ANQGSEA. CDR3 DNA: TGCAGCGTCGGATCACAGGGTGAAGCTTTCTTT. Translated: CSVGSQGEAFF.

This clonotype was found many times. This sequence joins TRBV11-2 and TRBJ2-7, with a weak D call TRBD2 (5 bases). From germline, CDR1 is SGHAT and CDR2 FQNNGV. CDR3 length: 14 amino acids. V was cut by 3 bases and J by 1 base, with 10 bases left in between. The CDR3 DNA is TGTGCCAGCAGCTTTGTCGGGGTATCCTACGAGCAGTACTTC. Amino acid sequence: CASSFVGVSYEQYF. The complete variable domain, with remaining parts taken from reference TRBV11-2 and TRBJ2-7, reads EAGVAQSPRYKIIEKRQSVAFWCNPISGHATLYWYQQILGQGPKLLIQFQNNGVVDDSQLPKDRFSAERLKGVDSTLKIQPAKLEDSAVYLCASSFVGVSYEQYFGPGTRLTVT.

Details on this clonotype: At one end the junction does not follow the germline gene, possibly because of a read error. The rearrangement links TRBV14 to TRBJ2-7; 9 nucleotides match TRBD1. Germline CDR1 reads SGHDN; CDR2 reads FVKESK. The CDR3 is made up of 15 amino acids. The CDR3 coding sequence is TGTACCAGCAGCTACCGGGACAGGGTTGGATACGAGCAGTACTTC. Translation gives CTSSYRDRVGYEQYF.

This clonotype has only a few counts. V usage is TRBV11-2 and J usage is TRBJ1-2; no reliable D call. Trimming took off 4 bases at V and 9 bases at J, with 12 bases between the two ends. This CDR3 has 12 residues. CDR1 SGHAT and CDR2 FQNNGV come from the germline V gene. The CDR3 DNA reads TGTGCCAGCAGCTCCCCTCCCAGGAGCTACACCTTC. Amino acids: CASSSPPRSYTF.

In this sample, this clonotype turned up a few times. A much larger clone differs from this one at a single base, so this may be a read error. V usage is TRBV7-2 and J usage is TRBJ2-7, with 8 bases identical to TRBD2. V shed 7 bases, J shed 5 bases, and the junction held 10 bases outside the gene matches. Germline loops: CDR1 SGHTA, CDR2 FQGNSA. CDR3 length: 14 residues. The CDR3, as DNA: TGTGCCAGCAACCACGGGACTAGTAACAACGAGCAGTACTTC. This translates into CASNHGTSNNEQYF.

A note on this clonotype: The conserved closing phenylalanine or tryptophan is absent in this CDR3, likely reflecting a read error. V gene TRBV11-1 combines with J gene TRBJ2-5, with D possibly being TRBD1 (5 bases). The germline V gene encodes CDR1 SGHAT and CDR2 FQDESV (reference sequence). The V and J ends lost 5 bases and 8 bases respectively, with 21 bases between them. There are 15 residues in the CDR3. The CDR3 protein is CASSTRMDNTETQYS. CDR3 bases: TGTGCCAGCAGCACCCGGATGGACAACACGGAAACCCAGTACTCC.

This clonotype appeared a few times. The chain joins TRBV7-9 to TRBJ1-3; 8 bases align to TRBD1. This CDR3 is built from 14 residues. The V and J ends lost 10 bases and 0 bases, in that order; junction bases with no gene match: 5. CDR1 and CDR2 from the germline V gene are SEHNR and FQNEAQ (reference sequence). This chain's CDR3 is CAKDRVNSGNTIYF. CDR3 nucleotide sequence: TGTGCCAAGGACAGGGTCAACTCTGGAAACACCATATATTTT.

This clonotype has just a few counts. The chain couples TRBV27 to TRBJ2-7, with D maybe TRBD1 (6 bases). V lost 0 bases and J 3 bases, leaving 18 bases between the germline ends. The CDR3 consists of 17 residues. In germline, CDR1 is MNHEY, CDR2 SMNVEV (reference sequence). The CDR3 here is CASSLSRPDRSFYEQYF. CDR3 DNA: TGTGCCAGCAGTTTATCCAGGCCCGACAGGTCGTTCTACGAGCAGTACTTC.

V and J are TRBV7-4 and TRBJ2-7; D is undetermined. Per germline, CDR1 SGHVT and CDR2 SQSDAQ. The CDR3 length is 13 residues. Trimming removed 1 base at V and 0 bases at J, with 4 bases between. The CDR3 region has the DNA TGTGCCAGCAGCTTAGTGGTCTCCTACGAGCAGTACTTC. Translating it yields CASSLVVSYEQYF.